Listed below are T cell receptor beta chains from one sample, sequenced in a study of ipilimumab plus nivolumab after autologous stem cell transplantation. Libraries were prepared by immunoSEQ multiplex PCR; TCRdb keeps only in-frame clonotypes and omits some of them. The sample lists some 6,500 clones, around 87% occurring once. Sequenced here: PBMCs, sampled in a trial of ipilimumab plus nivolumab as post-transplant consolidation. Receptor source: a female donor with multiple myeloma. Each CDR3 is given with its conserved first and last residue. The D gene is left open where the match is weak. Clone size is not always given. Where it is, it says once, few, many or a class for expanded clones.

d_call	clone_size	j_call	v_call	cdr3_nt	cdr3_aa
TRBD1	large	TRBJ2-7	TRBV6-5	TGTGCCAGCAGTTACGCCGGGACAGACTACGAGCAGTACTTC	CASSYAGTDYEQYF
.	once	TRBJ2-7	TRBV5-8	TGTGCCAGCAGCTTACGCAACCAAGCCATGCCGTACGAGCAGTACTTC	CASSLRNQAMPYEQYF
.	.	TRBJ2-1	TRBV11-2	TGTGCCAGCAGCCGGACAAACAATGAGCAGTTCTTC	CASSRTNNEQFF
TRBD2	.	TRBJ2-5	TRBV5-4	TGTGCCAGCAGCTTGGATCCTAGCGGGAGGGAAGAGACCCAGTACTTC	CASSLDPSGREETQYF
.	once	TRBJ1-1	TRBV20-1	TGCAGTGCTATGTTGAACACTGAAGCTTTCTTT	CSAMLNTEAFF
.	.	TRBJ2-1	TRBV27	TGTGCCACCTGGGGTTACCATGAGCAGTTCTTC	CATWGYHEQFF
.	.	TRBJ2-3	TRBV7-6	TGTGCCAGCAGCGCTCGGTCTAGCGGGACAGGAGATACGCAGTATTTT	CASSARSSGTGDTQYF
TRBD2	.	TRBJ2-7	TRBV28	TGTGCCAGCAGTCCGGGACTAGCGGGATTCGAGCAGTACTTC	CASSPGLAGFEQYF
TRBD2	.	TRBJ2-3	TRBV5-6	TGTGCCAGCACCGGGGACAAACTAGCGGGAGGGTCCGGTCCAGATACGCAGTATTTT	CASTGDKLAGGSGPDTQYF
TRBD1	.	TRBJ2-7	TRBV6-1	TGTGCCAGCAGTCCGGGACAGGGGTTGGACGAGCAGTACTTC	CASSPGQGLDEQYF
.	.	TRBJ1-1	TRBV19	TGTGCCAGTAGTCGTGGCGGAGGGCCGGGGGGCACTGAAGCTTTCTTT	CASSRGGGPGGTEAFF
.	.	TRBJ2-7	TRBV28	TGTGCCAGCCTTCTCAGTGGGGAATACTCCTACGAGCAGTACTTC	CASLLSGEYSYEQYF
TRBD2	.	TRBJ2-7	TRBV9	TGTGCCAGCAGCGTAGCTCCTAGCGGGTTATCCTACGAGCAGTACTTC	CASSVAPSGLSYEQYF
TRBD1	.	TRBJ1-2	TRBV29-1	TGCAGCGGGGAACAGGGGGCGCTTGGCTACACCTTC	CSGEQGALGYTF
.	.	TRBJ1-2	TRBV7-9	TGTGCCAGCAGCCCCGGGACAATCTATGGCTACACCTTC	CASSPGTIYGYTF
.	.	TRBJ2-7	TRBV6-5	TGTGCCAGCAGACCTATCGGGGGCTACGAGCAGTACTTC	CASRPIGGYEQYF
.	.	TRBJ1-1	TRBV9	TGTGCCAGCAGCGTAGTCGGGGCTGGCACTGAAGCTTTCTTT	CASSVVGAGTEAFF
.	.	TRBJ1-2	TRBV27	TGTGCCAGCAGCCGAAAAGAGGGGTACGGCTACACCTTC	CASSRKEGYGYTF
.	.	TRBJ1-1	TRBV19	TGTGCCAGTAATTTAGCAGGGTTGGTGGCTGAAGCTTTCTTT	CASNLAGLVAEAFF
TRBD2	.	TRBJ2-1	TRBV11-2	TGTGCCAGCAGCAAGGGAGAAGGAGGACTAGCGGGAAGGAATGAGCAGTTCTTC	CASSKGEGGLAGRNEQFF
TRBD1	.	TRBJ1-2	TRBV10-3	TGTGCCATCAGCCCGACAGGGGAAGAAGATGGCTACACCTTC	CAISPTGEEDGYTF
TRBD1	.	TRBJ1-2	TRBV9	TGTGCCAGCAGCGGGTCGACAGGGGTAGGGTATGGCTACACCTTC	CASSGSTGVGYGYTF
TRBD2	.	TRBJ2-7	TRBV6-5	TGTGCCAGCAGTTACTCCGGGGGGTCGATTACCTACGAGCAGTACTTC	CASSYSGGSITYEQYF
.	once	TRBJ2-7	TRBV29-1	TGCAGCGTTGATCAGGGGCCCAGCGAGCAGTACTTC	CSVDQGPSEQYF
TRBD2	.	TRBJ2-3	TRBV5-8	TGTGCCAGCAGCTTGGCTTATTCTGCTAGCGGGAGAACAGATACGCAGTATTTT	CASSLAYSASGRTDTQYF
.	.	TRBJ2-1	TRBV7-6	TGTGCCAGCAGCTTACAAGCCCCCCTAGGTTACGAGCAGTTCTTC	CASSLQAPLGYEQFF
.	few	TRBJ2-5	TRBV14	TGTGCCAGCAGCCAAGCGATTCCTGGGACCCAGTACTTC	CASSQAIPGTQYF
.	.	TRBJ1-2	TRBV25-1	TGTGCCAGCAGGGAAGAAAACACCCGCATTGGCTACACCTTC	CASREENTRIGYTF
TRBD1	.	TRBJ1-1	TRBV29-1	TGCAGCGTTGTAAGACAGGGGGCGACTGAAGCTTTCTTT	CSVVRQGATEAFF
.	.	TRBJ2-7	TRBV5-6	TGTGCCAGCAGCTGGGGAAGCGGCTACGAGCAGTACTTC	CASSWGSGYEQYF
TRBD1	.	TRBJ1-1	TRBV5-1	TGCGCCAGCAGCTTGGTGGCAGGGGGGAACACTGAAGCTTTCTTT	CASSLVAGGNTEAFF
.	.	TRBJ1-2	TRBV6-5	TGTGCCAGCAGTTACTCGGTACCAGGTACTGGCTACACCTTC	CASSYSVPGTGYTF
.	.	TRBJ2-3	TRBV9	TGTGCCAGCAGCGTCCAGACCAAAGATACGCAGTATTTT	CASSVQTKDTQYF
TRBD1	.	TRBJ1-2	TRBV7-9	TGTGCCAGCAGCACCCTGACAGGGGCCTATGGCTACACCTTC	CASSTLTGAYGYTF
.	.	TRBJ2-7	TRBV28	TGTGCCAGCAGTTCCCTCGGGACTCCCGAGCAGTACTTC	CASSSLGTPEQYF
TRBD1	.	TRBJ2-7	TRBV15	TGTGCCACCAGCAGACGGGACAGCAACTACGAGCAGTACTTC	CATSRRDSNYEQYF
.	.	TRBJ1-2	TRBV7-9	TGTGCCAGCAGATCCGACAAAGTCTATGGCTACACCTTC	CASRSDKVYGYTF
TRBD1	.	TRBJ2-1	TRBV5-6	TGTGCCAGCAGCTTCGGGACAGGGGAACTTTATGAGCAGTTCTTC	CASSFGTGELYEQFF
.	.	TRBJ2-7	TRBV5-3	TGTGCCAGAAGCCCAGACTTGGGGAAGCAGTACTTC	CARSPDLGKQYF
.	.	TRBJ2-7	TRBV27	TGTGCCAGCAGTTTCAGAGGGGTGGACAATCCTTACGAGCAGTACTTC	CASSFRGVDNPYEQYF
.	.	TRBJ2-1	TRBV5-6	TGTGCCAGCAGCGCCGGGGAGCCGAGGTGGGATGAGCAGTTCTTC	CASSAGEPRWDEQFF
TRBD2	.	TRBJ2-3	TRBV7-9	TGTGCCAGCAGCCCCGGACTAGCGGGAGAGAGGGATACGCAGTATTTT	CASSPGLAGERDTQYF
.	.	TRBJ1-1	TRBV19	TGTGCCAGTAATCGGGAGGGCGGGACTGAAGCTTTCTTT	CASNREGGTEAFF
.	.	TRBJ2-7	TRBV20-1	TGCAGTGCTATGGGGTCCTACGAGCAGTACTTC	CSAMGSYEQYF
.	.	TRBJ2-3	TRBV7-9	TGTGCCAGCAGCTTAACGGGAGTAATCACAGATACGCAGTATTTT	CASSLTGVITDTQYF
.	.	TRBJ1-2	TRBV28	TGTGCCAGCAGCTCTTCGGGGGGTTCCTACTATGGCTACACCTTC	CASSSSGGSYYGYTF
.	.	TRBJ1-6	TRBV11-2	TGTGCCAGCAGCTTAGATCGGGATTCACCCCTCCACTTT	CASSLDRDSPLHF
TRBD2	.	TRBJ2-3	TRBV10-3	TGTGCCATCAGTGTTTGGCTAGCGGGAGGAGGTGCAGATACGCAGTATTTT	CAISVWLAGGGADTQYF
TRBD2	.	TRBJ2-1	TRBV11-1	TGTGCCAGCAGGACACTGACTAGCGGGACCGACAATGAGCAGTTCTTC	CASRTLTSGTDNEQFF
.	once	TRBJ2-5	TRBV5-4	TGTGCCAGCAGCTTGGGATTAGGGGGACAAGAGACCCAGTACTTC	CASSLGLGGQETQYF
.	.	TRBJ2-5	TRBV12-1	TGTGCCAGCAGCCGCCTCACTACAGGGTGGCAAGAGACCCAGTACTTC	CASSRLTTGWQETQYF
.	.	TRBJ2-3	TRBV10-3	TGTGCCATCAGTAGCACAGATACGCAGTATTTT	CAISSTDTQYF
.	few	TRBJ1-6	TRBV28	TGTGCCAGCAGTTTGGAGTATTCACCCCTCCACTTT	CASSLEYSPLHF
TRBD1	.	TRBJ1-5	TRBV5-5	TGTGCCAGCAGCCCGGGACAGACGAATCAGCCCCAGCATTTT	CASSPGQTNQPQHF